This passage covers 2 T cell receptor beta chains from one sample sequenced in a study of blood T cell repertoires in COVID-19. Assay: immunoSEQ multiplex PCR; the TCRdb copy retains only in-frame clones and omits some. In the table there are approximately 90,000 clones, roughly 80% of which are singletons. What was sequenced was peripheral blood. The receptors were gathered from a woman older than 75 with acute or convalescent COVID-19.

The chain combines TRBV9 with TRBJ1-1; a possible D gene is TRBD1 (5 bases). The ends were cut back, 4 bases at V and 3 bases at J, with 10 bases in the middle. The germline CDR1 and CDR2 sequences are SGDLS and YYNGEE. CDR3 length: 13 amino acids. CDR3 nucleotides: TGTGCCAGCAGCCCAGACAGCTACACTGAAGCTTTCTTT. The encoded protein is CASSPDSYTEAFF.

The chain carries TRBV5-6 and TRBJ2-3; tentatively, D is TRBD2 (6 bases). The CDR3 totals 16 residues. The V gene lost 1 base and the J gene lost 8 bases, with 20 bases spanning the gap. CDR1 and CDR2 from the germline V gene are SGHDT and YYEEEE. For the CDR3, the DNA is TGTGCCAGCAGCTTGTGGCAGACGGGAGCGGTTCTTACGCAGTATTTT. It codes for CASSLWQTGAVLTQYF.